This entry lists 2 T cell receptor beta chains sequenced from one sample in a study of T cell responses to AZD1222 COVID-19 vaccine. Produced via immunoSEQ multiplex PCR; TCRdb's table is partial and in-frame only. The sample lists about 140,000 clones; about nine tenths were seen once. The material was peripheral blood, obtained on day 0 of AZD1222 vaccination. The receptors here all came from an adult in good health.

The V call is TRBV7-9, the J call TRBJ1-6, with unresolved D. Trimming removed 2 bases from V and 6 bases from J, with 11 bases in between. Germline V CDR1 and CDR2: SEHNR, FQNEAQ (reference sequence). The CDR3 extends over 15 amino acids. CDR3 DNA: TGTGCCAGCAGCTTAAGTGAACGATCTAATTCACCCCTCCACTTT. Residues: CASSLSERSNSPLHF.

The rearrangement uses TRBV7-2 and TRBJ2-5; the D call may be TRBD1 or TRBD2 (5 bases each). Trimming removed 5 bases at V and 5 bases at J, with 12 bases between. The CDR3 is 13 amino acids. The V gene's germline CDR1 is SGHTA and CDR2 FQGNSA. CDR3 DNA sequence: TGTGCCAGCAGCCCTCCTTGGGGGGAGACCCAGTACTTC. The encoded protein is CASSPPWGETQYF.